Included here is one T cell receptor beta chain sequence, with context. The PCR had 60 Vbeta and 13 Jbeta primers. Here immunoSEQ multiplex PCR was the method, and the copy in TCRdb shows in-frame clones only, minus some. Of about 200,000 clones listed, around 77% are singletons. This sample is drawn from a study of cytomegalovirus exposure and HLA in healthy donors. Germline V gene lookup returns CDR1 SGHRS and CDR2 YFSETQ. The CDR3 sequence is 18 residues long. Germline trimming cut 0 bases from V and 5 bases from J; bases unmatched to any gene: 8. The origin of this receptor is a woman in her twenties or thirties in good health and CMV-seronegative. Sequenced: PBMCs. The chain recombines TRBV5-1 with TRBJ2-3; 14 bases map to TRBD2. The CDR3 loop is CASSLGYRGLAGGDTQYF. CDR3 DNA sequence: TGCGCCAGCAGCTTGGGCTACAGAGGACTAGCGGGGGGAGATACGCAGTATTTT.